The sequence of this TCR beta chain was determined in a study of blood T cell repertoires in COVID-19. CDR3 length equals 17 residues. Per the germline V gene, CDR1 is LNHNV and CDR2 is YYDKDF (reference sequence). Between the trimmed V and J ends, which lost 0 bases and 5 bases, there was a span of 17 bases. Sequenced by immunoSEQ multiplex PCR; TCRdb stores in-frame clones only, minus some. Altogether approximately 46,000 clones are present, 81% being singletons, with the ten largest covering around 24%. V and J are TRBV15 and TRBJ1-5; D may be TRBD1 (6 bases). Sequenced input: peripheral blood. The receptor was derived from a woman at least 80 years old with COVID-19, enrolled during active disease. Written as DNA, the CDR3 is TGTGCCACCAGCAGAGATCGGGGCGGTACAGGGCATCAGCCCCAGCATTTT. Amino acids: CATSRDRGGTGHQPQHF.